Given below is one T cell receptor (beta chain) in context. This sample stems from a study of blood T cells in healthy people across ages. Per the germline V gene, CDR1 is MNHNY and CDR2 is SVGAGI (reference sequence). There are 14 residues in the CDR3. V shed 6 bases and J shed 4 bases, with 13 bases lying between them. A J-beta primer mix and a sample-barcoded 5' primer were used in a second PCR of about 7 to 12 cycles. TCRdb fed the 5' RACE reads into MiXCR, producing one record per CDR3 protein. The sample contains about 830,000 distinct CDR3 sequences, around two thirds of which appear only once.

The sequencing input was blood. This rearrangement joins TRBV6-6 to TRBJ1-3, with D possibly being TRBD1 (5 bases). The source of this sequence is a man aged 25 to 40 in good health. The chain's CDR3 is CASRGEGDGNTIYF. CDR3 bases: TGTGCCAGCAGGGGCGAAGGGGACGGAAACACCATATATTTT.